The 5 T cell receptor beta chains presented below share a single source sample, sequenced in a study of cytomegalovirus exposure and HLA in healthy donors. PCR employed 60 Vbeta and 13 Jbeta primers. TCRdb keeps only in-frame clones here, not all; method: immunoSEQ multiplex PCR. The repertoire has 100,000 to 150,000 clones, roughly three quarters of them found once; the top ten carry roughly 1%. Sequencing was performed on PBMCs. Source of these receptors: a woman between 55 and 75 years old in good health and CMV-seronegative.

The V gene is TRBV7-9, the J gene TRBJ1-5; D unclear. Trimming pared 0 bases from V and 5 bases from J, leaving 8 bases between. CDR1 and CDR2 (germline): SEHNR, FQNEAQ (reference sequence). The CDR3 has 14 amino acids. This chain's CDR3 is CASSLAASYQPQHF. Written as DNA, the CDR3 is TGTGCCAGCAGCTTAGCGGCCAGTTATCAGCCCCAGCATTTT.

This clone came up a few times. The V gene is TRBV18, the J gene TRBJ1-1; D perhaps matches TRBD1 (6 bases). With 3 bases removed from V and 2 bases from J, the gap between germline ends came to 13 bases. The CDR3 totals 15 residues. CDR1 and CDR2 from the germline V gene are KGHSH and LQKENI. CDR3 amino acids: CASSPQGSRNTEAFF. CDR3 DNA: TGTGCCAGCTCACCCCAGGGGAGCCGCAACACTGAAGCTTTCTTT. Full variable domain (outside the CDR3, taken from reference TRBV18 and TRBJ1-1): NAGVMQNPRHLVRRRGQEARLRCSPMKGHSHVYWYRQLPEEGLKFMVYLQKENIIDESGMPKERFSAEFPKEGPSILRIQQVVRGDSAAYFCASSPQGSRNTEAFFGQGTRLTVV.

The chain has TRBV28 and TRBJ2-7; 9 positions match TRBD2. CDR1 MDHEN and CDR2 SYDVKM come from the germline V gene. V was clipped by 6 bases and J by 5 bases; unmatched bases: 11. CDR3 size: 15 residues. CDR3 sequence: CASRTRLADLHEQYF. CDR3 coding DNA: TGTGCCAGCAGAACCAGACTAGCGGACCTCCACGAGCAGTACTTC.

The chain combines TRBV10-3 with TRBJ2-1; 10 bases align to TRBD2. The V and J ends lost 0 bases and 9 bases, in that order; junction bases with no gene match: 8. The length of the CDR3 is 16 residues. Germline V gene data show CDR1 as ENHRY and CDR2 as SYGVKD. The CDR3 is CAISESAGAGGFEQFF. Here the CDR3 DNA reads TGTGCCATCAGTGAGTCAGCGGGAGCGGGGGGGTTTGAGCAGTTCTTC.

The chain couples TRBV19 to TRBJ2-3; D perhaps matches TRBD1 (5 bases). V lost 8 bases and J 6 bases, leaving 9 bases between the germline ends. The CDR3 sequence is 11 residues long. From germline, CDR1 is LNHDA and CDR2 SQIVND (reference sequence). CDR3 sequence (DNA): TGTGCCAGTCAACAGGAGGATACGCAGTATTTT. Its protein product is CASQQEDTQYF. The full variable domain, rest sourced from reference TRBV19 and TRBJ2-3, is DGGITQSPKYLFRKEGQNVTLSCEQNLNHDAMYWYRQDPGQGLRLIYYSQIVNDFQKGDIAEGYSVSREKKESFPLTVTSAQKNPTAFYLCASQQEDTQYFGPGTRLTVL.